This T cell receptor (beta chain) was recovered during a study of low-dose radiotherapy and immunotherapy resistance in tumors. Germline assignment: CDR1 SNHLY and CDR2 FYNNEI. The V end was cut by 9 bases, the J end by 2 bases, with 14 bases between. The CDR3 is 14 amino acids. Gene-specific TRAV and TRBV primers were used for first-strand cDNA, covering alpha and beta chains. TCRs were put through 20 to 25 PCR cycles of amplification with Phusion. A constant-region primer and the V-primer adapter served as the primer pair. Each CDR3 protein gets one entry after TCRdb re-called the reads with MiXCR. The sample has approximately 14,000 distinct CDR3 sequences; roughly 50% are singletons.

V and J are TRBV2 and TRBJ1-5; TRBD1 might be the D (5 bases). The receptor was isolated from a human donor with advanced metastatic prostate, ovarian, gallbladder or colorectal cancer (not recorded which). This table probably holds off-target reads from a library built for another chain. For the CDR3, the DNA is TGTGCCAGTTTGGGGGGTTGGGGCAATCAGCCCCAGCATTTT. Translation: CASLGGWGNQPQHF.